Below are 27 T cell receptor beta chains sequenced from a single sample in a study of T cell responses to AZD1222 COVID-19 vaccine. Data came from immunoSEQ multiplex PCR; TCRdb stores just in-frame clones and leaves some out. Of around 140,000 clones in the sample, approximately 92% were seen once. Sequenced material: peripheral blood, taken on day 0 of AZD1222 vaccination. The receptors come from an adult in good health.

The V and J genes are TRBV28 and TRBJ1-1; possible D gene TRBD1, 5 bases. The CDR3 consists of 15 residues. The germline V gene encodes CDR1 MDHEN and CDR2 SYDVKM. The V end was cut by 8 bases, the J end by 0 bases, with 16 bases between. The CDR3 protein is CASPSRDAVNTEAFF. The DNA of the CDR3 is TGTGCCAGCCCTAGCCGGGACGCAGTGAACACTGAAGCTTTCTTT. The full variable domain, rest sourced from reference TRBV28 and TRBJ1-1, is DVKVTQSSRYLVKRTGEKVFLECVQDMDHENMFWYRQDPGLGLRLIYFSYDVKMKEKGDIPEGYSVSREKKERFSLILESASTNQTSMYLCASPSRDAVNTEAFFGQGTRLTVV.

The chain carries TRBV19 and TRBJ1-5, with 7 bases matching TRBD1. The CDR3 spans 15 residues. Per the germline V gene, CDR1 is LNHDA and CDR2 is SQIVND (reference sequence). V dropped 7 bases and J dropped 0; count of bases not matched to a gene: 6. For the CDR3, the DNA is TGTGCCAGTAACCGGGGGGACAGTAGCAATCAGCCCCAGCATTTT. This gives the protein CASNRGDSSNQPQHF.

This rearrangement joins TRBV7-8 to TRBJ2-1; TRBD2 might be the D (6 bases). The CDR3 has 15 residues. Trimming shortened V by 5 bases and J by 8 bases, and 19 bases separated the two germline ends. Per the germline V gene, CDR1 is SGHVS and CDR2 is FQNEAQ. The CDR3 is CASSPRGGWADEQFF. In DNA form, the CDR3 reads TGTGCCAGCAGCCCCCGCGGAGGGTGGGCAGATGAGCAGTTCTTC.

This chain joins TRBV11-3 and TRBJ2-1; TRBD1 matches 12 bases. The length of the CDR3 is 15 residues. Germline V gene sequence: CDR1 SGHNT, CDR2 YENEEA. The V segment lost 5 bases and the J segment 7 bases; nucleotides outside the gene matches: 6. CDR3 sequence (DNA): TGTGCCAGCAGCCAGGGACAGGGGGCGCGGAATGAGCAGTTCTTC. Its protein is CASSQGQGARNEQFF.

V and J are TRBV19 and TRBJ2-3, with D uncertain. V lost 4 bases and J lost 0, with 14 bases in between. This CDR3 spans 16 amino acids. Germline CDR1 reads LNHDA; CDR2 reads SQIVND (reference sequence). CDR3 sequence (DNA): TGTGCCAGTAGTACCACACCGCACGCGAGCACAGATACGCAGTATTTT. Protein product: CASSTTPHASTDTQYF.

The CDR3 nucleotides are TGCGCCAGCACTCCTGACGGGGGGGCTGCAGATACGCAGTATTTT. Protein product: CASTPDGGAADTQYF. The J gene is TRBJ2-3, the V gene TRBV23-1; 8 bases agree with TRBD2. TRBV23-1 is designated an ORF whose function remains uncertain. V gave up 7 bases and J gave up 4 bases; unmatched junction bases: 10. This CDR3 is built from 15 residues.

The chain employs TRBV19 and TRBJ2-3, with D maybe TRBD2 (6 bases). From germline, CDR1 is LNHDA and CDR2 SQIVND (reference sequence). V was pared by 3 bases and J by 4 bases, with 8 bases between. The CDR3 has 13 residues. The CDR3 DNA follows: TGTGCCAGTAGTATCAGCGGGCCAGATACGCAGTATTTT. Translation gives CASSISGPDTQYF.

This clone was seen once. This rearrangement joins TRBV6-1 to TRBJ1-4; 7 bases match TRBD1. CDR1 and CDR2 (germline): MNHNS, SASEGT. This CDR3 has 19 amino acids. V shed 4 bases and J 0 bases; nucleotides not matched to a gene: 14. CDR3 bases: TGTGCCAGCAGTGGCAGATTCCGGGACAGCCAGACAACTAATGAAAAACTGTTTTTT. As protein: CASSGRFRDSQTTNEKLFF.

This clone was seen only once. V usage is TRBV6-5 and J usage is TRBJ1-6; 7 bases line up with TRBD1. The CDR3 spans 15 residues. Germline CDR1 is MNHEY and CDR2 is SVGAGI. With V trimmed by 6 bases and J by 8 bases, 10 bases remained unmatched. CDR3 protein: CASSRQDRSDSPLHF. The CDR3 bases are TGTGCCAGCAGCCGACAGGACAGGAGTGATTCACCCCTCCACTTT.

The rearrangement joins TRBV3-1 (or the pseudogene TRBV3-2) to TRBJ2-5, with 14 nucleotides matching TRBD2. CDR1 and CDR2 from the germline V gene are LGHDT and YNNKEL (reference sequence). V gave up 3 bases and J gave up 4 bases; unmatched junction bases: 1. The CDR3 is made up of 15 amino acids. The CDR3 reads CASSQGTSGGETQYF. The DNA for the CDR3 is TGTGCCAGCAGCCAGGGGACTAGCGGGGGAGAGACCCAGTACTTC.

The chain combines TRBV5-1 with TRBJ2-3, with no clear D. The CDR3 sequence is 15 residues long. Trimming took 2 bases from V and 1 from J, leaving 11 bases between them. Per the germline V gene, CDR1 is SGHRS and CDR2 is YFSETQ. The CDR3 coding sequence is TGCGCCAGCAGCTTAAGGAACACCCGCACAGATACGCAGTATTTT. Its protein is CASSLRNTRTDTQYF.

This clone was seen once. The chain is built from TRBV5-6 and TRBJ1-3, with 8 nucleotides matching TRBD1. CDR3 size: 18 residues. With 3 bases clipped from V and 1 base from J, the junction kept 12 bases outside the gene matches. Germline values: CDR1 SGHDT, CDR2 YYEEEE. CDR3 sequence: CASSSTRQRTGSGNTIYF. The CDR3 DNA reads as TGTGCCAGCAGCTCTACCCGCCAAAGGACAGGGTCTGGAAACACCATATATTTT.

The rearrangement uses TRBV24-1 and TRBJ1-2, with D possibly TRBD1 on 6 matching bases. In germline, CDR1 is KGHDR, CDR2 SFDVKD. The V end was cut by 5 bases, the J end by 2 bases, with 14 bases between. The CDR3 sequence is 15 residues long. In DNA, the CDR3 is TGTGCCACCAGTGGTTCGAACCAGGGGAACTATGGCTACACCTTC. Translation gives CATSGSNQGNYGYTF.

This chain uses TRBV18 with TRBJ2-7; 12 bases line up with TRBD1. Germline V CDR1 and CDR2: KGHSH, LQKENI. J gave up 4 bases and V 1 base, and 8 bases lay outside the gene matches. The CDR3 consists of 17 residues. Written as DNA, the CDR3 is TGTGCCAGCTCACCACGACCTCTGGGACAGGGGGCGTACGAGCAGTACTTC. Translating gives CASSPRPLGQGAYEQYF.

This clone was detected only once. This sequence joins TRBV5-1 and TRBJ1-1; 11 bases align to TRBD1. The germline V gene encodes CDR1 SGHRS and CDR2 YFSETQ. V lost 4 bases, J lost 7 bases, and 15 bases stayed unmatched. This CDR3 contains 17 residues. In nucleotides, the CDR3 is TGCGCCAGCAGCAGCGTTTGGACAGGGGGCGCCGGGGATGAAGCTTTCTTT. Amino acid sequence: CASSSVWTGGAGDEAFF.

This chain connects TRBV6-1 to TRBJ1-6, with D possibly TRBD1 on 5 matching bases. CDR3 length: 15 amino acids. The V gene's germline CDR1 is MNHNS and CDR2 SASEGT. Trimming shortened V by 2 bases and J by 6 bases, and 11 bases separated the two germline ends. The CDR3 region is CASSERDGFNSPLHF. In DNA, the CDR3 is TGTGCCAGCAGTGAACGGGACGGCTTTAATTCACCCCTCCACTTT.

This clone occurred once. This chain uses TRBV18 with TRBJ2-7; 9 bases map to TRBD1. V shed 4 bases and J 4 bases; nucleotides not matched to a gene: 8. CDR3 length: 15 amino acids. Per the germline V gene, CDR1 is KGHSH and CDR2 is LQKENI. CDR3 sequence: CASSQPGTGNYEQYF. In DNA, the CDR3 is TGTGCCAGCTCACAGCCCGGGACAGGGAATTACGAGCAGTACTTC.

V usage is TRBV5-5 and J usage is TRBJ2-5, with D hard to call. Between the trimmed V and J ends, which lost 0 bases and 3 bases, there was a span of 6 bases. Germline V CDR1 and CDR2: SGHKS, YYEKEE (reference sequence). The length of the CDR3 is 13 residues. In DNA form, the CDR3 reads TGTGCCAGCAGCTTGGGCAGCAAAGAGACCCAGTACTTC. This encodes CASSLGSKETQYF.

The chain recombines TRBV4-2 with TRBJ2-3, with 10 bases identical to TRBD2. Trimming at V came to 3 bases and at J to 1 base, leaving 4 bases not matched to a gene. Germline loops: CDR1 LGHNA, CDR2 YNFKEQ. The CDR3 sequence is 16 residues long. The CDR3 coding sequence is TGTGCCAGCAGCCACCGCGGGACTAGCGGCACAGATACGCAGTATTTT. Its protein product is CASSHRGTSGTDTQYF.

The rearrangement joins TRBV27 to TRBJ2-7; no definite D call. Per the germline V gene, CDR1 is MNHEY and CDR2 is SMNVEV (reference sequence). V lost 3 bases, J lost 4 bases, and 13 bases lay in between. CDR3 length equals 14 residues. DNA of the CDR3: TGTGCCAGCAGTTTCACGATGCTTGGATACGAGCAGTACTTC. It encodes CASSFTMLGYEQYF.

The V and J genes are TRBV28 and TRBJ1-5; maybe TRBD1 (5 bases). This CDR3 spans 15 amino acids. The germline CDR1 and CDR2 sequences are MDHEN and SYDVKM. The germline V and J ends were trimmed by 3 bases and 2 bases, with 11 bases remaining between them. CDR3 DNA sequence: TGTGCCAGCAGTTTCGTGCGGGGCGGCAATCAGCCCCAGCATTTT. Protein sequence: CASSFVRGGNQPQHF. Based on the CDR3 plus reference TRBV28 and TRBJ1-5, the full variable domain is DVKVTQSSRYLVKRTGEKVFLECVQDMDHENMFWYRQDPGLGLRLIYFSYDVKMKEKGDIPEGYSVSREKKERFSLILESASTNQTSMYLCASSFVRGGNQPQHFGDGTRLSIL.

This rearrangement joins TRBV3-1 (or the pseudogene TRBV3-2) to TRBJ1-1; D uncertain. Per the germline V gene, CDR1 is LGHDT and CDR2 is YNNKEL (reference sequence). V was trimmed by 2 bases and J by 2 bases, leaving 6 bases between them. There are 13 residues in the CDR3. CDR3 residues: CASSQYLNTEAFF. CDR3 DNA sequence: TGTGCCAGCAGCCAATATTTAAACACTGAAGCTTTCTTT.

The gene calls are TRBV2 and TRBJ1-5; tentative D call: TRBD1 (5 bases). The CDR3 has 16 amino acids. Trimming removed 8 bases at V and 0 bases at J, with 17 bases between. The germline gives CDR1 SNHLY, CDR2 FYNNEI. DNA of the CDR3: TGTGCCAGCCGCATCCTGGGGGGGGATAGCAATCAGCCCCAGCATTTT. The encoded protein is CASRILGGDSNQPQHF.

The chain is built from TRBV30 and TRBJ1-5; D remains unclear. The CDR3 sequence is 10 residues long. Germline V lookup: CDR1 GTSNPN, CDR2 SVGIG (reference sequence). Trimming pared 8 bases from V and 9 bases from J, leaving 11 bases between. CDR3 bases: TGTGCCAACGGGGAAGGGCCCCAGCATTTT. It encodes CANGEGPQHF.

The CDR3 DNA reads as TGTGCCAGTAACACCAGGAGGGTCGGCAATCAGCCCCAGCATTTT. Its translation: CASNTRRVGNQPQHF. The chain couples TRBV19 to TRBJ1-5; D ambiguous. Trimming took 7 bases from V and 2 from J, leaving 15 bases between them. CDR1 LNHDA and CDR2 SQIVND come from the germline V gene (reference sequence). The CDR3 is made up of 15 amino acids.

The chain combines TRBV18 with TRBJ1-3, with D possibly matching TRBD1 (6 bases). CDR3 length equals 17 residues. Between the trimmed V and J ends, which lost 5 bases and 4 bases, there was a span of 21 bases. CDR1 KGHSH and CDR2 LQKENI come from the germline V gene. The CDR3 DNA reads TGTGCCAGCTCAGCCTACGGTATTACAGGGTCCGGAAACACCATATATTTT. This encodes CASSAYGITGSGNTIYF.

This clone has only a few counts. The junction shows a germline mismatch at one end, possibly a read error. V and J are TRBV7-2 and TRBJ2-1, with 9 bases fitting TRBD2. Germline V CDR1 and CDR2: SGHTA, FQGNSA. This CDR3 contains 16 residues. This CDR3 reads CASSLGRLAAYDEQFF. CDR3 DNA: TGTGCCAGCAGCTTAGGGAGACTAGCGGCCTACGATGAGCAGTTCTTC.